This T cell receptor beta chain was recovered during a study of control samples from healthy donors and cancer patients. Generated by immunoSEQ multiplex PCR, the TCRdb table keeps only in-frame clones and is missing some. In the table there are tens of thousands of clones, 89% of which are singletons. Sequenced sample: blood. This clonotype was sampled from a man in his fifties or sixties in good health.

CDR3 sequence reads: CASSPTLAFSYNEQFF. The CDR3 bases are TGCGCCAGCAGCCCAACACTAGCGTTCTCCTACAATGAGCAGTTCTTC. The chain carries TRBV4-1 and TRBJ2-1; 7 bases line up with TRBD2. The CDR3 length is 16 residues. Germline values: CDR1 MGHRA, CDR2 YSYEKL. V lost 4 bases and J lost 0; bases outside the gene matches: 6.